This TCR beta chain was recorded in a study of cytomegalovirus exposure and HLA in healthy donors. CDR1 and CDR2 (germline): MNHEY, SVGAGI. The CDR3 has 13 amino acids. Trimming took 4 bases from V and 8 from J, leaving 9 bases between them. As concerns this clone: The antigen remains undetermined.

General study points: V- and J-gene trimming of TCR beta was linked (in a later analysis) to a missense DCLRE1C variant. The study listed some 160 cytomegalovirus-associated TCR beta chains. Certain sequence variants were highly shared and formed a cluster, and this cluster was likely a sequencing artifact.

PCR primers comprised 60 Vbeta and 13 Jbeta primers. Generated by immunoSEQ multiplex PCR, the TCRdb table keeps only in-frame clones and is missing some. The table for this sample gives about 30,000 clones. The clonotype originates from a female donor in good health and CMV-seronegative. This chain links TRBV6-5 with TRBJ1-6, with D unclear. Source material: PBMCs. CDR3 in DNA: TGTGCCAGCAGTTCCCCAGTTGATTCACCCCTCCACTTT. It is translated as CASSSPVDSPLHF.